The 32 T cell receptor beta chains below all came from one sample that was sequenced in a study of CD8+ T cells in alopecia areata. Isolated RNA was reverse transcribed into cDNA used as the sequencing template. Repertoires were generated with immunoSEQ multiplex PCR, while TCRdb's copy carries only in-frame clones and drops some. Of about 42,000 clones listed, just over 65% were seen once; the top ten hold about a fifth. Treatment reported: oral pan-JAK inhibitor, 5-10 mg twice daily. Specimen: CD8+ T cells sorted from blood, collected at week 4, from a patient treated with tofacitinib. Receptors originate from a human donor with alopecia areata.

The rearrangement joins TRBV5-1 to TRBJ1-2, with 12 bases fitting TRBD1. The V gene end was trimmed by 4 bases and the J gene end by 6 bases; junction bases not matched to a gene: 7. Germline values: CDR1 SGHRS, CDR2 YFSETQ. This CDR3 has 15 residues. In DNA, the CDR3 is TGCGCCAGCAGCCCTGGGACAGGGGGCTCGGATGGCTACACCTTC. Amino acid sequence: CASSPGTGGSDGYTF.

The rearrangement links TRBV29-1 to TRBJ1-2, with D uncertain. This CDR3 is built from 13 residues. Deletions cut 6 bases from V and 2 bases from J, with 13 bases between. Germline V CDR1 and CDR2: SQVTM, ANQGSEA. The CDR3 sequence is CSVGQTWNYGYTF. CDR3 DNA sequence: TGCAGCGTGGGCCAGACTTGGAACTATGGCTACACCTTC.

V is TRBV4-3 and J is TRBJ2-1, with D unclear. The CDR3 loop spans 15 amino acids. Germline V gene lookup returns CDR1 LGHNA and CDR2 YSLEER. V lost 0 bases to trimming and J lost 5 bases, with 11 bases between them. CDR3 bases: TGCGCCAGCAGCCAAGATCGGATACTAAACAATGAGCAGTTCTTC. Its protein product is CASSQDRILNNEQFF.

CDR3 amino acids: CAWRGNTGPSSLGEQFF. The CDR3 DNA reads as TGTGCCTGGAGGGGGAACACAGGACCGAGCTCCTTAGGTGAGCAGTTCTTC. The J gene is TRBJ2-1, the V gene TRBV30; TRBD1 might be the D (5 bases). V gave up 3 bases and J gave up 9 bases, with 27 bases separating them. CDR3 length: 17 amino acids. In germline, CDR1 is GTSNPN, CDR2 SVGIG (reference sequence).

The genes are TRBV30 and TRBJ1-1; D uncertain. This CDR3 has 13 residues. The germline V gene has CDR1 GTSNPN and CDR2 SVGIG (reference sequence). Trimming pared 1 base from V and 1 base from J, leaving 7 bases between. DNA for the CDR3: TGTGCCTGGAGTGCCGACTCGAACACTGAAGCTTTCTTT. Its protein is CAWSADSNTEAFF.

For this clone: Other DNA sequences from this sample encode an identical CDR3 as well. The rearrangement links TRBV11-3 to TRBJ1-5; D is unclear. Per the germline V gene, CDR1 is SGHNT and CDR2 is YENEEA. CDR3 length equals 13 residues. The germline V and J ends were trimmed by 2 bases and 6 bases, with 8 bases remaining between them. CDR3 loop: CASSLSPSQPQHF. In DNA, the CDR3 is TGTGCCAGCAGCTTAAGTCCATCTCAGCCCCAGCATTTT. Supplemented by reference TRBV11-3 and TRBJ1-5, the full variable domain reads EAGVVQSPRYKIIEKKQPVAFWCNPISGHNTLYWYLQNLGQGPELLIRYENEEAVDDSQLPKDRFSAERLKGVDSTLKIQPAELGDSAVYLCASSLSPSQPQHFGDGTRLSIL.

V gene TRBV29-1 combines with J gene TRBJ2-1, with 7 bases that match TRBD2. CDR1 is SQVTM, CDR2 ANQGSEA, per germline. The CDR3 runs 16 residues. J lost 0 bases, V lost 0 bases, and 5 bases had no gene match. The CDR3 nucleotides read TGCAGCGTTGAAGATCTGGGGGGGAGCTCCTACAATGAGCAGTTCTTC. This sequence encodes CSVEDLGGSSYNEQFF.

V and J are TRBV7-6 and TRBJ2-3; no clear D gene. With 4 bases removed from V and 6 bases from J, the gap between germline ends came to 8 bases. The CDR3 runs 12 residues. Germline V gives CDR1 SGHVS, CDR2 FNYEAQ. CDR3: CASSSSPDTQYF. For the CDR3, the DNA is TGTGCCAGCAGCTCTAGTCCGGATACGCAGTATTTT.

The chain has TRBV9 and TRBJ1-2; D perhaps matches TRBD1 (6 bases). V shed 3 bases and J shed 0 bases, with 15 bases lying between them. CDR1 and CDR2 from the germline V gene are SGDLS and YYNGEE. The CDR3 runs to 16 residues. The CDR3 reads CASSGWVGGTNYGYTF. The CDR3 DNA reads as TGTGCCAGCAGCGGTTGGGTAGGGGGGACTAACTATGGCTACACCTTC.

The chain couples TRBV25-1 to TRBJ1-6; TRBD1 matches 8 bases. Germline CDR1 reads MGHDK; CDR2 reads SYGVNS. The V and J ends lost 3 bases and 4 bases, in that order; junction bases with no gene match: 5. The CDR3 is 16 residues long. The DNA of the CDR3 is TGTGCCAGCAGTGATGGTCAGGGGGCTTATAATTCACCCCTCCACTTT. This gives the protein CASSDGQGAYNSPLHF.

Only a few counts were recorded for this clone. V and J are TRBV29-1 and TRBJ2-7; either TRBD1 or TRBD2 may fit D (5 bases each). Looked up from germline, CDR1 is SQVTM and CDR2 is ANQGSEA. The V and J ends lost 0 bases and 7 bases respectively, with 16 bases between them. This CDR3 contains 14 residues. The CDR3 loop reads CSVEEPGPSREQYF. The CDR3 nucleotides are TGCAGCGTTGAAGAGCCGGGACCCTCTCGTGAGCAGTACTTC.

CDR3 in amino acids: CASSPGQGYNQPQHF. Here the CDR3 DNA reads TGTGCCAGCAGCCCAGGACAGGGTTACAATCAGCCCCAGCATTTT. The V gene is TRBV7-6, the J gene TRBJ1-5; 8 bases line up with TRBD1. CDR3 length: 15 residues. V trimming: 5 bases; J trimming: 3 bases; junction bases outside the gene matches: 6. The germline V gene has CDR1 SGHVS and CDR2 FNYEAQ.

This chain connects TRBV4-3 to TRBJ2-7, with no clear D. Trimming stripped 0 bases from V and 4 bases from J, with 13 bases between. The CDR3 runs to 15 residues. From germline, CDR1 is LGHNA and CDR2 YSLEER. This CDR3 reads CASSQDRAKRYEQYF. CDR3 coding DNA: TGCGCCAGCAGCCAAGATCGGGCCAAACGGTACGAGCAGTACTTC.

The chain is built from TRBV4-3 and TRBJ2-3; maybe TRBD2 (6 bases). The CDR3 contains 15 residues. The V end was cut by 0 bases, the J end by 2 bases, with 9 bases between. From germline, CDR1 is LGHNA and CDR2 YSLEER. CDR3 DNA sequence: TGCGCCAGCAGCCAAGACGGAGGGTTCACAGATACGCAGTATTTT. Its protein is CASSQDGGFTDTQYF.

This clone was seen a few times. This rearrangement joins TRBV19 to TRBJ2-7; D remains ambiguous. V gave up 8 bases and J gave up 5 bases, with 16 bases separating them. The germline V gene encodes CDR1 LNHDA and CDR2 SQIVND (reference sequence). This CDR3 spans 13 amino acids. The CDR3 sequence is CASASRGHDEQYF. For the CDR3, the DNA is TGTGCCAGTGCCAGCCGTGGGCACGACGAGCAGTACTTC.

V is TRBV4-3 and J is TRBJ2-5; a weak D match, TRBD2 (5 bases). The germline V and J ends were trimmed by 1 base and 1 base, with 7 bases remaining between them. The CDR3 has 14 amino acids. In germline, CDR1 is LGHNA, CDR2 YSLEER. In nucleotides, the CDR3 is TGCGCCAGCAGCCAAGGGACTGGCCAAGAGACCCAGTACTTC. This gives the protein CASSQGTGQETQYF.

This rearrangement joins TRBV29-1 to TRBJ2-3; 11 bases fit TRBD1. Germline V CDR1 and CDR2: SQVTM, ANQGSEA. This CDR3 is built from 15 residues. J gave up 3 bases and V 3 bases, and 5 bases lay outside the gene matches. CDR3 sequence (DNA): TGCAGCGTTGAGGGGACAGGGGGTTTTACAGATACGCAGTATTTT. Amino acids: CSVEGTGGFTDTQYF.

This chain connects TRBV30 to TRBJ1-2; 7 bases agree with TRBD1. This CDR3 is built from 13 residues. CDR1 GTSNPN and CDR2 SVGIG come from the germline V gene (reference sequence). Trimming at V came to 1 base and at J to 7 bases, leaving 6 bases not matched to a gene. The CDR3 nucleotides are TGTGCCTGGAGTGAACAGGGGAAGAGTGGCTACACCTTC. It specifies CAWSEQGKSGYTF.

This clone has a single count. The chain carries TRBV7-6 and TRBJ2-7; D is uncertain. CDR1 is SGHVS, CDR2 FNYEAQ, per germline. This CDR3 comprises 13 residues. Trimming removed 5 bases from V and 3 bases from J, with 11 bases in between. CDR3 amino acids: CASSPAGLYEQYF. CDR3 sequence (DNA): TGTGCCAGCAGCCCCGCCGGGCTCTACGAGCAGTACTTC.

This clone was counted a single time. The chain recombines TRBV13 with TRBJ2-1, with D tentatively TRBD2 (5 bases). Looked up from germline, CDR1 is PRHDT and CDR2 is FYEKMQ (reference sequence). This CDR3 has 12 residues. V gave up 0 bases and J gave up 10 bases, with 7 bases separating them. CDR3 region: CASSLGGSEQFF. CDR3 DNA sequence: TGTGCCAGCAGCTTAGGGGGGAGCGAGCAGTTCTTC.

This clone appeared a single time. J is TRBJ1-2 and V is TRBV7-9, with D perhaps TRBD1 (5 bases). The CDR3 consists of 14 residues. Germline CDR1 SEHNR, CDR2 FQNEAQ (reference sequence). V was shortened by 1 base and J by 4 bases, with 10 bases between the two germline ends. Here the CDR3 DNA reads TGTGCCAGCAGCTTAGTGGGGCAGACCTATGGCTACACCTTC. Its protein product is CASSLVGQTYGYTF.

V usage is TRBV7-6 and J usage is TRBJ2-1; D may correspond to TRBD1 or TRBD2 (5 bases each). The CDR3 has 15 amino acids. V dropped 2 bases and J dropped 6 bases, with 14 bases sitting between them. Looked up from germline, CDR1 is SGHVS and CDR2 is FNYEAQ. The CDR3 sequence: CASSLTGTIPNEQFF. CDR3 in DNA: TGTGCCAGCAGCTTAACCGGGACCATTCCCAATGAGCAGTTCTTC.

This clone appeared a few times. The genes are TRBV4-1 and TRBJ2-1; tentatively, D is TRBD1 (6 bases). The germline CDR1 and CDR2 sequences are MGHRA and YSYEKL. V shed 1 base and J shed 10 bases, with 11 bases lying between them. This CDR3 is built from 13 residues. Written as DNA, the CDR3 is TGCGCCAGCAGCCAAGCGCAGGGGAACGAGCAGTTCTTC. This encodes CASSQAQGNEQFF.

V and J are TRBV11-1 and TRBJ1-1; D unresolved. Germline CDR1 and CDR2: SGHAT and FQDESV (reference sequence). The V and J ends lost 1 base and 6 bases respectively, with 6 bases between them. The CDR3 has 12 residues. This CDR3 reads CASSLGWAEAFF. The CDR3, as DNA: TGTGCCAGCAGCTTAGGCTGGGCTGAAGCTTTCTTT.

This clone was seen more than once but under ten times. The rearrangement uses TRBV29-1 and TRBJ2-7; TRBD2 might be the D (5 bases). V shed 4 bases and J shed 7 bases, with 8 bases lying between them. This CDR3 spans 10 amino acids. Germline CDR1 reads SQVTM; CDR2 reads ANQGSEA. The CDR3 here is CSVAEREQYF. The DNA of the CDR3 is TGCAGCGTTGCTGAGCGGGAGCAGTACTTC.

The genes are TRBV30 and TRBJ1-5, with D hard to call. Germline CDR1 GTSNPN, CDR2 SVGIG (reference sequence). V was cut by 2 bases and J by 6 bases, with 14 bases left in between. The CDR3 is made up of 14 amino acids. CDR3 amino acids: CAWSQNLNGQPQHF. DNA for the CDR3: TGTGCCTGGAGTCAGAATTTGAACGGTCAGCCCCAGCATTTT.

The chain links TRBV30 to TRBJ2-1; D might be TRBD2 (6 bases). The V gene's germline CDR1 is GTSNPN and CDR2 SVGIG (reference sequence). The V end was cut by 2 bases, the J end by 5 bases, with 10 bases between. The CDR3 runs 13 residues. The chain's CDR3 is CAWSSRGDNEQFF. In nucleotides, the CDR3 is TGTGCCTGGAGTTCGCGGGGCGACAATGAGCAGTTCTTC.

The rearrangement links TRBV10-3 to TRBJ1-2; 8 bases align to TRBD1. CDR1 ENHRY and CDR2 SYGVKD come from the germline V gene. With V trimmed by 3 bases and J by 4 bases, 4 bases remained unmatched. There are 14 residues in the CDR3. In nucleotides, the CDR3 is TGTGCCATCAGTGACGACAGGGGAGGCTATGGCTACACCTTC. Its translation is CAISDDRGGYGYTF.

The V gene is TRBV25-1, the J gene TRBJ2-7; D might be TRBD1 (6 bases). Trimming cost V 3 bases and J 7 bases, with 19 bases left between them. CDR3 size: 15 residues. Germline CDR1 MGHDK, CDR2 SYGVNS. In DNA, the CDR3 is TGTGCCAGCAGTGATGACAACTACAGGGTCGGGGAGCAGTACTTC. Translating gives CASSDDNYRVGEQYF.

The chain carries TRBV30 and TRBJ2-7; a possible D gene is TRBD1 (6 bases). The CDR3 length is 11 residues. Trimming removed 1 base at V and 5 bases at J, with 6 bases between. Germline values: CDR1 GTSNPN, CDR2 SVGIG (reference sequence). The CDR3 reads CAWSDRDEQYF. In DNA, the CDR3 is TGTGCCTGGAGTGACAGGGACGAGCAGTACTTC.

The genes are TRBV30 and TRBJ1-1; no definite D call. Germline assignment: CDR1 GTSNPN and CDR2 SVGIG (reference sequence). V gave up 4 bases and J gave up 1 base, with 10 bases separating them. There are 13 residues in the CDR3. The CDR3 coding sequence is TGTGCCTGGATAGTGAGCTGGAACACTGAAGCTTTCTTT. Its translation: CAWIVSWNTEAFF.

DNA for the CDR3: TGCAGCGTGGAGACTAGAGGAAAGTACAATGAGCAGTTCTTC. Its translation: CSVETRGKYNEQFF. This chain uses TRBV29-1 with TRBJ2-1; TRBD2 is a possible D gene (6 bases). Trimming stripped 6 bases from V and 4 bases from J, with 16 bases between. CDR1 and CDR2 (germline): SQVTM, ANQGSEA. The CDR3 has 14 amino acids.